This TCR beta chain was profiled in a study of cytomegalovirus exposure and HLA in healthy donors. CDR1 and CDR2 (germline): MGHRA, YSYEKL. V was pared by 1 base and J by 3 bases, with 10 bases of the junction left unmatched. The CDR3 covers 18 residues. PCR employed 60 Vbeta and 13 Jbeta primers. The method was immunoSEQ multiplex PCR; TCRdb's version includes in-frame clones alone and lacks a portion of them. There are 99,000 or so clones in the sample; about 80% occur only once, and 2% to 2.5% lies in the top ten. Source material: PBMCs. The source is a man aged 25-45 years in good health and CMV-seronegative. The rearrangement uses TRBV4-1 and TRBJ1-5; 9 nucleotides align to TRBD1. The DNA for the CDR3 is TGCGCCAGCAGCCAAGGTCCCTTACGGACAGGGGCCAATCAGCCCCAGCATTTT. Residues: CASSQGPLRTGANQPQHF.